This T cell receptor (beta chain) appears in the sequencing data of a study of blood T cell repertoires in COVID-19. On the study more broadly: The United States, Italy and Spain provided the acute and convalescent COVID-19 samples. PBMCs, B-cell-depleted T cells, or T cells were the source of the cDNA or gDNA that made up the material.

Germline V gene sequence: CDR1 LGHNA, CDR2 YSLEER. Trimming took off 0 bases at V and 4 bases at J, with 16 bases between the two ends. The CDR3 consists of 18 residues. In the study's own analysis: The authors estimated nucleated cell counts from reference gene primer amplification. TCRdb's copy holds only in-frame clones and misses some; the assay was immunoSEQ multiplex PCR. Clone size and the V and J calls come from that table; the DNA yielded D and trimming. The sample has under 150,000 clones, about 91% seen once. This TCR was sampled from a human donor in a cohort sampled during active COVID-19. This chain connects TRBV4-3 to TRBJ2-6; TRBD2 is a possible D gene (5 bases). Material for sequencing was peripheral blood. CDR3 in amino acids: CASSQDSTRALGANVLTF. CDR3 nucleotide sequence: TGCGCCAGCAGCCAAGATTCAACGAGGGCCCTGGGGGCCAACGTCCTGACTTTC.